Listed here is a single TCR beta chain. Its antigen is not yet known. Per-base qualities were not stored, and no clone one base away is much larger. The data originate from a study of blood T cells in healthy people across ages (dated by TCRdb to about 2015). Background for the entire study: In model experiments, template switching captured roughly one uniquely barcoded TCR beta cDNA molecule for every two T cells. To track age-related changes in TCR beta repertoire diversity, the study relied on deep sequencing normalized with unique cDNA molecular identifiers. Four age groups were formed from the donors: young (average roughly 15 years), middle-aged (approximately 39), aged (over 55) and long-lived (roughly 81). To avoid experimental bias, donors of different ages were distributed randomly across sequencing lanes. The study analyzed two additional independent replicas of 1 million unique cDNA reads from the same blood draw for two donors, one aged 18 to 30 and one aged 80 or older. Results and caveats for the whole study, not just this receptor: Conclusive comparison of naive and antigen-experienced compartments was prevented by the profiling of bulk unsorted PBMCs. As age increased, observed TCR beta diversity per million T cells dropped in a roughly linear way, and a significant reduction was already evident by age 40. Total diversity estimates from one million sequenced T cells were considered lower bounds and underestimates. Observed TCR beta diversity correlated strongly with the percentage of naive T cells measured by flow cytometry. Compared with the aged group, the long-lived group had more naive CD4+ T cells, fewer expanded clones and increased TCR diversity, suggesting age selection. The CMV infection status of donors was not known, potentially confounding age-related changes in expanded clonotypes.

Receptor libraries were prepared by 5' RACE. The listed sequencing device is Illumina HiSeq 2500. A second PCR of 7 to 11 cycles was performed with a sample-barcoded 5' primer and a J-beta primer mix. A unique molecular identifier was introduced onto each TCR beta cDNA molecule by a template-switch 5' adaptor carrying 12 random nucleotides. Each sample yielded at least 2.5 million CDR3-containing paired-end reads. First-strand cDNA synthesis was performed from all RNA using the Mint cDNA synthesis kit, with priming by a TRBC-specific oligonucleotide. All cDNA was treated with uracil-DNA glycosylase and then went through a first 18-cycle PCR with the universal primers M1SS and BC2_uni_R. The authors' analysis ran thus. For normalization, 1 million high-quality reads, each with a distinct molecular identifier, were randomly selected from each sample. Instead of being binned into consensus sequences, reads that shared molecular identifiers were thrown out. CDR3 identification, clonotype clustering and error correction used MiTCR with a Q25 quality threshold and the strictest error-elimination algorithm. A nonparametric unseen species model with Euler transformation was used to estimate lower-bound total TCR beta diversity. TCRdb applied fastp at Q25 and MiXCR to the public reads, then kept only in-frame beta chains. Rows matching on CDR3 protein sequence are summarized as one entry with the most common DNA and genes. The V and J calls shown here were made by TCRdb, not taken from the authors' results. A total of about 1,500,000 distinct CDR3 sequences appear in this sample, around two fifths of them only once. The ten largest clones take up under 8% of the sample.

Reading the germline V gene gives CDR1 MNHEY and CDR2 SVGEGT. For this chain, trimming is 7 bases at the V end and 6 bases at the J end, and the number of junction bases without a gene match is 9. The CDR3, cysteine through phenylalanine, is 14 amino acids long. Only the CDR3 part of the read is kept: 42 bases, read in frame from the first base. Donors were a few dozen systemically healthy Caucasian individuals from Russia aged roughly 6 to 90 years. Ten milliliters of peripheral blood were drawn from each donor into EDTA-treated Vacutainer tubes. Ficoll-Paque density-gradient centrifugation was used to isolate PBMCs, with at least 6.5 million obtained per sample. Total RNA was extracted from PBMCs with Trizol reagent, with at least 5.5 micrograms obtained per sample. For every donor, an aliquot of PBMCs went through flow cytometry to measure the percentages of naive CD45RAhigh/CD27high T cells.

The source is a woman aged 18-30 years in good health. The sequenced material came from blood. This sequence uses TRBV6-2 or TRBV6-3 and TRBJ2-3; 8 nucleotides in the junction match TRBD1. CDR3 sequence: CASKTGVAIDTQYF. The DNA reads TGTGCCAGCAAGACAGGGGTAGCTATCGATACGCAGTATTTT.